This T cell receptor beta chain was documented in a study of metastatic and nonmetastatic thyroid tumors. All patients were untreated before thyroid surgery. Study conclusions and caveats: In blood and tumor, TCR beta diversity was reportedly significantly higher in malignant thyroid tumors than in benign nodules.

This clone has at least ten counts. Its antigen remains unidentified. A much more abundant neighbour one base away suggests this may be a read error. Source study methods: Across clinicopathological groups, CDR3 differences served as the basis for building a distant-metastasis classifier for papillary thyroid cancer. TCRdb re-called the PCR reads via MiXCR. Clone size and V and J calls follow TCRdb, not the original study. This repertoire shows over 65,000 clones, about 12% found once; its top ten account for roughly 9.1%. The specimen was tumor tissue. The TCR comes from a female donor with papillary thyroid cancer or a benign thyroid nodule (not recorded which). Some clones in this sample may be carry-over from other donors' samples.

The CDR3 loop reads CASSLRGSTDTQYF. The CDR3 nucleotides are TGTGCCAGCAGCTTACGGGGGAGCACAGATACGCAGTATTTT. The V call is TRBV7-2, the J call TRBJ2-3; tentative D call: TRBD2 (6 bases). The germline gives CDR1 SGHTA, CDR2 FQGNSA. This CDR3 is built from 14 residues. Trimming left V 2 bases short and J 0 bases short, with 6 bases between. Combining the CDR3 with reference TRBV7-2 and TRBJ2-3 gives the whole variable domain GAGVSQSPSNKVTEKGKDVELRCDPISGHTALYWYRQSLGQGLEFLIYFQGNSAPDKSGLPSDRFSAERTGGSVSTLTIQRTQQEDSAVYLCASSLRGSTDTQYFGPGTRLTVL.